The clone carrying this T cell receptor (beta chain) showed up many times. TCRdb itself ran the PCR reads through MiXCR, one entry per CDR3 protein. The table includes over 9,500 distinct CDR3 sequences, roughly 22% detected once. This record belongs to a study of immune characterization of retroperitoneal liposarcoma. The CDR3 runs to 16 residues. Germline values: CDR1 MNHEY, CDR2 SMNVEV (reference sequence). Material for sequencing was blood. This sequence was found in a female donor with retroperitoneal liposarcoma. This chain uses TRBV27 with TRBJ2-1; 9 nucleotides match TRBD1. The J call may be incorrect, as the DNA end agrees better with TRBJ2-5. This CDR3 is CATQQDSGTGIETQYF. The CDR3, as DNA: TGTGCCACCCAACAAGACTCCGGGACAGGGATAGAGACCCAGTACTTC.